This T cell receptor beta chain was obtained from a study of CD8+ T cells in alopecia areata. In the case of this clone: Its antigen remains unidentified.

Germline CDR1 is MNHEY and CDR2 is SVGAGI. The CDR3 consists of 13 residues. Trimming removed 2 bases from V and 3 bases from J, with 7 bases in between. Described treatment: oral pan-JAK inhibitor, 5-10 mg twice daily. Whole-study results and caveats: There were many expanded lesional clones persisting in scalp and blood during tofacitinib.

RNA extraction and reverse transcription yielded cDNA as sequencing template. The table came from immunoSEQ multiplex PCR; TCRdb's copy has only in-frame clones and leaves some out. The sample yields 120,000 or so clones, approximately 60% seen once. This rearrangement joins TRBV6-5 to TRBJ1-2; D is ambiguous. The input for sequencing was CD4+ T cells sorted from blood, taken at week 4, from a patient treated with tofacitinib. The sequence came from a human donor with alopecia areata. The CDR3 spells CASSYRQDYGYTF. As DNA, the CDR3 is TGTGCCAGCAGTTACCGACAAGACTATGGCTACACCTTC.